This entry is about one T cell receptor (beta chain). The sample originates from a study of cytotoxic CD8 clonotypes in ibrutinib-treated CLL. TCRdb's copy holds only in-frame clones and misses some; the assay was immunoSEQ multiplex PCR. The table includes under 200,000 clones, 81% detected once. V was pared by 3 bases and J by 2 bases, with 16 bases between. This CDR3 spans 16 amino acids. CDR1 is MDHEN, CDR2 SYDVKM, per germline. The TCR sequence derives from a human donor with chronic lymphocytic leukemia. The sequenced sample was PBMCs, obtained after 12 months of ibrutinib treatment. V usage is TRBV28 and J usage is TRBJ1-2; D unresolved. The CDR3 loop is CASSLSRHQLNYGYTF. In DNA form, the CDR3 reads TGTGCCAGCAGTTTGAGCAGGCATCAACTAAACTATGGCTACACCTTC.